This TCR beta chain was captured in a study of post-analysis software for immune sequencing data. Whole-study findings and limits: Patients carried roughly five TRBV segments more frequently than controls did, and TRBV5-6, TRBV5-1 and TRBV20-1 were among them. A significant reduction in normalized Chao1 diversity was observed in multiple sclerosis patients versus controls. Under F measure analysis, samples from one preparation batch co-clustered strongly.

Concerning this clonotype itself: Its specificity is unknown.

The ends were cut back, 4 bases at V and 8 bases at J, with 15 bases in the middle. The CDR3 runs to 13 residues. The germline V gene encodes CDR1 SGHRS and CDR2 YFSETQ. Sequencing libraries made from TCR beta cDNA carried unique molecular identifiers. TCRdb independently ran MiXCR on the PCR reads; one entry per CDR3 protein. The sample shows 150,000 or so distinct CDR3 sequences, around 36% of them seen only once. This sequence originates from a girl aged 5-17 years with multiple sclerosis. This specimen consisted of blood, obtained after autologous hematopoietic stem cell transplantation. The chain couples TRBV5-1 to TRBJ1-2, with D possibly TRBD1 on 6 matching bases. This CDR3 is CASSHLNRDGYTF. Here the CDR3 DNA reads TGCGCCAGCAGCCACCTAAACAGGGACGGCTACACCTTC.